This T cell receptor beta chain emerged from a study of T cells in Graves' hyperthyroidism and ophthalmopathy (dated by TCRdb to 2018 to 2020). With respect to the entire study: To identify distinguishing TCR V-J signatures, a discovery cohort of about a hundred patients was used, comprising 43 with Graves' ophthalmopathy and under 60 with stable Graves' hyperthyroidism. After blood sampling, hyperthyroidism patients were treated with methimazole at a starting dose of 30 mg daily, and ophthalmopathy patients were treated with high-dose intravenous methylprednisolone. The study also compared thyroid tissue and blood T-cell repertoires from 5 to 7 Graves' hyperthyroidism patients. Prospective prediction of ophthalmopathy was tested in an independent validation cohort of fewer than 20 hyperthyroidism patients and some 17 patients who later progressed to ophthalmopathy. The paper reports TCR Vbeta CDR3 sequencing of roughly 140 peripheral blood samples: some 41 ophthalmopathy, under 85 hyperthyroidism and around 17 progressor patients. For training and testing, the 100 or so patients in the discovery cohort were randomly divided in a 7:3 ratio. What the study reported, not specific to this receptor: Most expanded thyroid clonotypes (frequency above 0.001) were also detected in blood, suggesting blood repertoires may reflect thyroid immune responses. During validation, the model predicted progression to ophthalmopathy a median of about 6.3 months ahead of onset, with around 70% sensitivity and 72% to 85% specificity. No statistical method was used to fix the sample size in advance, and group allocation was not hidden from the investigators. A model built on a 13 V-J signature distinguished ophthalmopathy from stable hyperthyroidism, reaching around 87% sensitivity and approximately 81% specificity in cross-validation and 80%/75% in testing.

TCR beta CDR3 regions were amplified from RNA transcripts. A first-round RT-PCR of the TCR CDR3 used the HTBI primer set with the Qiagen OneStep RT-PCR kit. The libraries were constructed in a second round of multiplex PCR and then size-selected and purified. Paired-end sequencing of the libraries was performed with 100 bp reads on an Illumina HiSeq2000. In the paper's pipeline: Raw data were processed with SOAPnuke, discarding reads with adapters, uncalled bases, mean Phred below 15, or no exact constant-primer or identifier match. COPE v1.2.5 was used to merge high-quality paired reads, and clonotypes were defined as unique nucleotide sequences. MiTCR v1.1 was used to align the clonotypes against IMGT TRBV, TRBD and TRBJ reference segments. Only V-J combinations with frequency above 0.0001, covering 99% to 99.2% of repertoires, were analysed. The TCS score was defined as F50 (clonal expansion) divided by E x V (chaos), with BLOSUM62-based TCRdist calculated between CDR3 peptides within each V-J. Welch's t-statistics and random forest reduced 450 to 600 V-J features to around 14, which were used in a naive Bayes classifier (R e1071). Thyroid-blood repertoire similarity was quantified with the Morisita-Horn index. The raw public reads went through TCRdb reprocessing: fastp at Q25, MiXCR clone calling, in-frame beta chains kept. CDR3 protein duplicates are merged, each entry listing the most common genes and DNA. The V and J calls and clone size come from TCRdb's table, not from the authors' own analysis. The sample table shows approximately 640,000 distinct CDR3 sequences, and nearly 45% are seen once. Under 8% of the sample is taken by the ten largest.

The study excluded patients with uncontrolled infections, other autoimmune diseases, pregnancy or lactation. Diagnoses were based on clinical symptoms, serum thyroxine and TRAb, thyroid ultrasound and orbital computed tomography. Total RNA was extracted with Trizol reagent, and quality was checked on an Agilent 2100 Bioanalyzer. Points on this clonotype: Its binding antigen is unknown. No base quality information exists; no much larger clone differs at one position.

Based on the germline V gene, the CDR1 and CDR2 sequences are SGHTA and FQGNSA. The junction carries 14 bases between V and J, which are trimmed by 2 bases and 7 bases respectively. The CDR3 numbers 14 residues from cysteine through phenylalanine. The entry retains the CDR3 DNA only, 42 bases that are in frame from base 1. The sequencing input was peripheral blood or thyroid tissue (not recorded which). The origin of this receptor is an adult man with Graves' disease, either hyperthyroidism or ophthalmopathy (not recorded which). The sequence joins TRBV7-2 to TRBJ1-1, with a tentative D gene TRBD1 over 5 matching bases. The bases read TGTGCCAGCAGCTTAACGGGGGGTACAGGTGAAGCTTTCTTT. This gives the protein CASSLTGGTGEAFF.